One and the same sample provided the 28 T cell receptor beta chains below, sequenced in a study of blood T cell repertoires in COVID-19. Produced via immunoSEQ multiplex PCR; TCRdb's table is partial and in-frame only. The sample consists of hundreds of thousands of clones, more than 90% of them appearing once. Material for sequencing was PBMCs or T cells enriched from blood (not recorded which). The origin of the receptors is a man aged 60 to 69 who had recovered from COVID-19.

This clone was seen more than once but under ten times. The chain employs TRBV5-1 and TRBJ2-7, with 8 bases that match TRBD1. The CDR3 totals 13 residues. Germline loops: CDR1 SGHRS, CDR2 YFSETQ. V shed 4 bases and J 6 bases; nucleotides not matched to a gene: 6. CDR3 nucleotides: TGCGCCAGCAGCGGGGGGACAGGTCCCGAGCAGTACTTC. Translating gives CASSGGTGPEQYF.

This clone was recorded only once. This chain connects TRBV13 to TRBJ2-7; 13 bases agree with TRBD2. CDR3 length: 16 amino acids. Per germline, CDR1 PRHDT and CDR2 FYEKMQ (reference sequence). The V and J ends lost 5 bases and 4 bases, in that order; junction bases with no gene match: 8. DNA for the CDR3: TGTGCCAGCAGCCCAGGGGGACTAGCGGGAATTTACGAGCAGTACTTC. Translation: CASSPGGLAGIYEQYF. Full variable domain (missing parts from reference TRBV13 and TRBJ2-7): AAGVIQSPRHLIKEKRETATLKCYPIPRHDTVYWYQQGPGQDPQFLISFYEKMQSDKGSIPDRFSAQQFSDYHSELNMSSLELGDSALYFCASSPGGLAGIYEQYFGPGTRLTVT.

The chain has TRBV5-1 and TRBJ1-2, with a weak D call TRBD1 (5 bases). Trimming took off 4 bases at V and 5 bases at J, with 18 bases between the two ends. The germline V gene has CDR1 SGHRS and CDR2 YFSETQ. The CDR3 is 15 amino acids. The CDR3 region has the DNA TGCGCCAGCAGCCCGTCGTCAGGGCCCCCTTATGGCTACACCTTC. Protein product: CASSPSSGPPYGYTF. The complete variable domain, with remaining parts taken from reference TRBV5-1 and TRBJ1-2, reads KAGVTQTPRYLIKTRGQQVTLSCSPISGHRSVSWYQQTPGQGLQFLFEYFSETQRNKGNFPGRFSGRQFSNSRSEMNVSTLELGDSALYLCASSPSSGPPYGYTFGSGTRLTVV.

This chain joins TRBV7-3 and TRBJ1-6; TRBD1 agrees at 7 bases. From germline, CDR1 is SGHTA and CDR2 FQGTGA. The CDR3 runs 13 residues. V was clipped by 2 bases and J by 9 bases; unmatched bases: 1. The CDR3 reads CASSLDRVSPLHF. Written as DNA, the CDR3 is TGTGCCAGCAGCTTAGACAGGGTTTCACCCCTCCACTTT.

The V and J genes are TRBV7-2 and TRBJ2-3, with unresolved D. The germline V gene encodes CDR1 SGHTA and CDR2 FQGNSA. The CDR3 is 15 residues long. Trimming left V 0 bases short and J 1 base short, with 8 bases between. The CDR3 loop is CASSLAASRTDTQYF. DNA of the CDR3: TGTGCCAGCAGCTTAGCGGCAAGTCGCACAGATACGCAGTATTTT.

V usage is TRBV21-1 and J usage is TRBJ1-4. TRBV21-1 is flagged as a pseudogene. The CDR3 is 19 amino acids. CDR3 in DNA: TGTGCCAGCAGCAAACACAGATTCAGCAGGGACTCCATTCGCCGAAAACTGTTTTTT. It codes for CASSKHRFSRDSIRRKLFF.

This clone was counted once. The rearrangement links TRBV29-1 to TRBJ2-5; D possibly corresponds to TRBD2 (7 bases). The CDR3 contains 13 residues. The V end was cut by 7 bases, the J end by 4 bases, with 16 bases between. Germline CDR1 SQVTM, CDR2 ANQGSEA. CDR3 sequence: CSDERGAGETQYF. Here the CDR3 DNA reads TGCAGCGACGAACGGGGGGCGGGAGAGACCCAGTACTTC.

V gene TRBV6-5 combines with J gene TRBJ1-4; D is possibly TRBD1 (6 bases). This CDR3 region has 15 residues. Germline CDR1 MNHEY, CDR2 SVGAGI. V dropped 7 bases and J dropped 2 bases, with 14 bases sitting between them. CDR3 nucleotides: TGTGCCAGCACCCAAACAGGGTTGACTAATGAAAAACTGTTTTTT. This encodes CASTQTGLTNEKLFF.

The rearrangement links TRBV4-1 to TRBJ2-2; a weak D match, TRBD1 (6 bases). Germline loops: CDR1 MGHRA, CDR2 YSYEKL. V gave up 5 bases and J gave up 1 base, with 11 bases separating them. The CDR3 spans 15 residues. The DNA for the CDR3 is TGCGCCAGCAGCTACCCGGGACAGAACACCGGGGAGCTGTTTTTT. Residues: CASSYPGQNTGELFF.

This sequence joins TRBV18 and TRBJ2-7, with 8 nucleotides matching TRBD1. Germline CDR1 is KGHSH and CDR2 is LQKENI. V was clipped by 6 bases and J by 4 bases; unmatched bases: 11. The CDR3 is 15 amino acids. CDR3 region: CASSLGQGALYEQYF. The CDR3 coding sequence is TGTGCCAGCTCCCTTGGACAGGGTGCTCTATACGAGCAGTACTTC.

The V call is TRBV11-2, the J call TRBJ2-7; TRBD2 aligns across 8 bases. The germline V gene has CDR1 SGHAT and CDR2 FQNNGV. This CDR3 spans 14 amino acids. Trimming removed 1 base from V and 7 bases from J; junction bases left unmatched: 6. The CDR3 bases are TGTGCCAGCAGCTTAGTGAGCGGGAGTCAAGAGCAGTACTTC. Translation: CASSLVSGSQEQYF. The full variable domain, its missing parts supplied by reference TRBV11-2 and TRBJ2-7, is EAGVAQSPRYKIIEKRQSVAFWCNPISGHATLYWYQQILGQGPKLLIQFQNNGVVDDSQLPKDRFSAERLKGVDSTLKIQPAKLEDSAVYLCASSLVSGSQEQYFGPGTRLTVT.

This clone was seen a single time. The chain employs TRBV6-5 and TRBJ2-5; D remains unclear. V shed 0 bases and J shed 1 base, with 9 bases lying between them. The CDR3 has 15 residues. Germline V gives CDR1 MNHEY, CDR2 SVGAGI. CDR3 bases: TGTGCCAGCAGTTACTCATCGGCAGGCCAAGAGACCCAGTACTTC. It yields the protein CASSYSSAGQETQYF.

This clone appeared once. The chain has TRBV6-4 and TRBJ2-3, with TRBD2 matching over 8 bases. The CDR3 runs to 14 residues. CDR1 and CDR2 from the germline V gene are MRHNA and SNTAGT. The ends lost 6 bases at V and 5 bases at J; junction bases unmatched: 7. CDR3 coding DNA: TGTGCCAGCAGCCCAAACGGGGGGGTAGATACGCAGTATTTT. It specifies CASSPNGGVDTQYF.

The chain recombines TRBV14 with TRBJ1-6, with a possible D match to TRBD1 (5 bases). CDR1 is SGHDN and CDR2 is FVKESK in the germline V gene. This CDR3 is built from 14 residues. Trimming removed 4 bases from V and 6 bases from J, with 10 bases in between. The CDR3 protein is CASSPQGGNSPLHF. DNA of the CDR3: TGTGCCAGCAGCCCGCAGGGAGGTAATTCACCCCTCCACTTT.

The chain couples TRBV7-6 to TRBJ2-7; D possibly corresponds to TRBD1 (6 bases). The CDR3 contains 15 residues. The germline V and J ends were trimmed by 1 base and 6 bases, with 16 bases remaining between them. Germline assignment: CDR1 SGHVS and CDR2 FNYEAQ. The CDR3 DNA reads TGTGCCAGCAGCTTAGGCAGGGGCCCTAAGGGCGAGCAGTACTTC. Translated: CASSLGRGPKGEQYF.

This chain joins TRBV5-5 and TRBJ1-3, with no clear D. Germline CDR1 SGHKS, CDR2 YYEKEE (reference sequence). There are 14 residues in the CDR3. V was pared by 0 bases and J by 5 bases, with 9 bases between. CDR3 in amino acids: CASSLELHRNTIYF. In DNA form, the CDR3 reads TGTGCCAGCAGCTTGGAGCTCCACCGAAACACCATATATTTT. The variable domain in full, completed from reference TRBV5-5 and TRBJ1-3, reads DAGVTQSPTHLIKTRGQQVTLRCSPISGHKSVSWYQQVLGQGPQFIFQYYEKEERGRGNFPDRFSARQFPNYSSELNVNALLLGDSALYLCASSLELHRNTIYFGEGSWLTVV.

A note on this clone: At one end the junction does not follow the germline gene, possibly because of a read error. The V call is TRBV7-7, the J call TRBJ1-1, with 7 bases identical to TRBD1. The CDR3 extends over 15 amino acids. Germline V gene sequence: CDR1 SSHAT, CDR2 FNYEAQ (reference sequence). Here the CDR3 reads CASSPRRGYGTEAFF. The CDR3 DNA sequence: TGTGCTAGCAGCCCGCGCAGGGGGTACGGCACTGAAGCTTTCTTT.

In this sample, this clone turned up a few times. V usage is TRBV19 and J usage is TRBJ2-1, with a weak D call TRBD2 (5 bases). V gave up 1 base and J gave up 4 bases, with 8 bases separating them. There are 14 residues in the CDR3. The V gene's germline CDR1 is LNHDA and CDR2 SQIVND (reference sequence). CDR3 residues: CASSIARGYNEQFF. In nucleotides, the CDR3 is TGTGCCAGTAGTATAGCGCGCGGGTACAATGAGCAGTTCTTC.

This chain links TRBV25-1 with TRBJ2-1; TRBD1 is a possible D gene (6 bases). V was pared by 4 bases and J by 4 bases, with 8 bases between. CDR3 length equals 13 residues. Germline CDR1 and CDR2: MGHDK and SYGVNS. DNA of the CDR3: TGTGCCAGCAGTGCGGACAGTTACAATGAGCAGTTCTTC. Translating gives CASSADSYNEQFF. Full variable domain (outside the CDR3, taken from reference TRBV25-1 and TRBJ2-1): EADIYQTPRYLVIGTGKKITLECSQTMGHDKMYWYQQDPGMELHLIHYSYGVNSTEKGDLSSESTVSRIRTEHFPLTLESARPSHTSQYLCASSADSYNEQFFGPGTRLTVL.

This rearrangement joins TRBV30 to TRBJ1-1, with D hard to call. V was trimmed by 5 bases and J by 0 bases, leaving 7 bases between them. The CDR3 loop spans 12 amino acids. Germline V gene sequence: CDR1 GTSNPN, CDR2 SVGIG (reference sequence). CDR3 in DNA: TGTGCCTGGGGCGGGATGAACACTGAAGCTTTCTTT. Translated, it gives CAWGGMNTEAFF.

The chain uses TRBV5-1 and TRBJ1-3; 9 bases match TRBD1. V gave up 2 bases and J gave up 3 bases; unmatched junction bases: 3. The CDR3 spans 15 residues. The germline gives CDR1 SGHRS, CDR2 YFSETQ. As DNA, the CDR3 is TGCGCCAGCAGCTTACAGGGGGCCAGTGGAAACACCATATATTTT. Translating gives CASSLQGASGNTIYF.

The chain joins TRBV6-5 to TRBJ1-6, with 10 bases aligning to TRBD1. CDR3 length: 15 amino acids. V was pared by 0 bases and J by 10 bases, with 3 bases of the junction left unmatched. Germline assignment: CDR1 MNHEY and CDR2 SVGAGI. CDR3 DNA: TGTGCCAGCAGTTACTCGGGACAGGGGTCGTCACCCCTCCACTTT. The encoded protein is CASSYSGQGSSPLHF.

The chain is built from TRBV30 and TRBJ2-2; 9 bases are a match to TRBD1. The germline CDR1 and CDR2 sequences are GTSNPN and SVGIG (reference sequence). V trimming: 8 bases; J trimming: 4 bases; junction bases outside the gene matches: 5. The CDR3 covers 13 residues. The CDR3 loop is CAQNRGPTGELFF. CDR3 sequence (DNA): TGTGCCCAAAACAGGGGGCCCACCGGGGAGCTGTTTTTT.

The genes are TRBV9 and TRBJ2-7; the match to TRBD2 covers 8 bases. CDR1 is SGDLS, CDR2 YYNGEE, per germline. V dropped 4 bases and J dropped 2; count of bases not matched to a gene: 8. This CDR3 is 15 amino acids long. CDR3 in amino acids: CASSPYSGVTYEQYF. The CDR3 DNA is TGTGCCAGCAGCCCCTATAGCGGGGTTACCTACGAGCAGTACTTC.

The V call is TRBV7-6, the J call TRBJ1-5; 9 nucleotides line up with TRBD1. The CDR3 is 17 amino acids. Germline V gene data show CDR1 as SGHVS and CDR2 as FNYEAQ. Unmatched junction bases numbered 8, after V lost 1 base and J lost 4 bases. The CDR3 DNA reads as TGTGCCAGCAGCTTAGGAGTGGGACAGGGACTTAATCAGCCCCAGCATTTT. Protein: CASSLGVGQGLNQPQHF.

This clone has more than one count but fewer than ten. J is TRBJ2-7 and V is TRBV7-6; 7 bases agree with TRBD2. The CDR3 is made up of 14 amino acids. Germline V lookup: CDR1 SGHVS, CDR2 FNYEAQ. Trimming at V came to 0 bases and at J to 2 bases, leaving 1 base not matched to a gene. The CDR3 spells CASSLASGTYEQYF. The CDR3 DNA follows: TGTGCCAGCAGCTTAGCGAGCGGGACCTACGAGCAGTACTTC.

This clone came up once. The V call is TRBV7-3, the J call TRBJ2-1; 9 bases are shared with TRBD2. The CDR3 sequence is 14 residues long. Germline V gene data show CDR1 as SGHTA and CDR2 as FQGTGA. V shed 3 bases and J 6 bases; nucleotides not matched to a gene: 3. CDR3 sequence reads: CASSFSGSRNEQFF. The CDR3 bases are TGTGCCAGCAGCTTTAGCGGGAGCCGCAATGAGCAGTTCTTC. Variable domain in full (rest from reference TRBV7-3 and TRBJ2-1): GAGVSQTPSNKVTEKGKYVELRCDPISGHTALYWYRQSLGQGPEFLIYFQGTGAADDSGLPNDRFFAVRPEGSVSTLKIQRTERGDSAVYLCASSFSGSRNEQFFGPGTRLTVL.

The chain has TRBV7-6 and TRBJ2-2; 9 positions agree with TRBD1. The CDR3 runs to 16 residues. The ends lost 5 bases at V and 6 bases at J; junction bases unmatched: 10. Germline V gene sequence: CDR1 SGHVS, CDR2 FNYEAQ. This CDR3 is CASSLRDRDIPGELFF. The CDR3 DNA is TGTGCCAGCAGCCTCCGGGACAGGGATATTCCCGGGGAGCTGTTTTTT.